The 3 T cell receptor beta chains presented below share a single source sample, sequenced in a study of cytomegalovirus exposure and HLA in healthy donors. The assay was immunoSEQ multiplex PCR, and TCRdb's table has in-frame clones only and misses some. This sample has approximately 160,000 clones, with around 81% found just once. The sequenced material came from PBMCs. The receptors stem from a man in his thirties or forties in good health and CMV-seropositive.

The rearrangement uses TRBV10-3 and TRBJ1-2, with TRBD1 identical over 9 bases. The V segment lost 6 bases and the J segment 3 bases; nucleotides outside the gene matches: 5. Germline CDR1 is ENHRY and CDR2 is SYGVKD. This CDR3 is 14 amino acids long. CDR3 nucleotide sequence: TGTGCCATCAGCACAGGGGGCGACTACTATGGCTACACCTTC. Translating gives CAISTGGDYYGYTF.

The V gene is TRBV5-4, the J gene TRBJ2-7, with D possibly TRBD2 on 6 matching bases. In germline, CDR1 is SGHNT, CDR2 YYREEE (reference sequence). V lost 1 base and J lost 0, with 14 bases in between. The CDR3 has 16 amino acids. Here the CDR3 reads CASSLNPWGVSYEQYF. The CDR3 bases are TGTGCCAGCAGCTTGAACCCCTGGGGGGTCTCCTACGAGCAGTACTTC.

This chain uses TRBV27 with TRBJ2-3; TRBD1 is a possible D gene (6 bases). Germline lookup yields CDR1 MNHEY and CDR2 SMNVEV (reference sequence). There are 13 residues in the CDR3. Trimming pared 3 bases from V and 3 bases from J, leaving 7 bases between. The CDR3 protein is CASSFQGTDTQYF. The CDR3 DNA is TGTGCCAGCAGTTTCCAGGGGACAGATACGCAGTATTTT.